This paragraph reports one T cell receptor beta chain. Sequencing used immunoSEQ multiplex PCR; TCRdb keeps in-frame clones, though not all of them. This table holds approximately 71,000 clones, just over 85% found once. With 2 bases removed from V and 2 bases from J, the gap between germline ends came to 10 bases. This CDR3 comprises 15 residues. Germline CDR1 and CDR2: SGHTA and FQGTGA. The sample is drawn from a study of blood T cell repertoires in COVID-19. The rearrangement links TRBV7-3 to TRBJ2-1, with D tentatively TRBD1 (5 bases). The sequenced sample consisted of peripheral blood. This TCR derives from a man aged 50 to 59 with acute or convalescent COVID-19. The CDR3 DNA is TGTGCCAGCAGCTTAGGGGCCCAGGCCTACAATGAGCAGTTCTTC. The encoded protein is CASSLGAQAYNEQFF.